What follows describes a single TCR beta chain. The clone's antigen remains unknown. No per-base quality is available; no much larger clone lies one base away. The library was generated by the immunoSEQ multiplex PCR assay. TCRdb re-hosts the immuneACCESS table, in-frame sequences only. Its copies lack some clones; in the studies checked, an unresolved V gene accounts for under half of them, and the cause for the rest is not known. This sample gives 84,000 or so clones in total; 65% to 85% of them show up just once. Together, the top ten hold under 2.5% of the sample. Checkpoint therapy was initiated 14 to 28 days after autologous transplant, and ipilimumab was administered at 1 mg/kg intravenously on day 1 of selected weeks. Nivolumab was administered at 3 mg/kg intravenously on day 1 of weeks 1, 4, 7, 10, and every two weeks through week 26. This was a Phase Ib clinical trial that tested ipilimumab plus nivolumab, given as combined checkpoint inhibition, for consolidation following autologous stem cell transplantation.

This record comes from a study of ipilimumab plus nivolumab after autologous stem cell transplantation (dated by TCRdb to the early 2020s). Regarding the complete study: Trial patients received a median of about five ipilimumab doses and about 8 nivolumab doses. The intent-to-treat population of the trial consisted of some 40 patients. Patients undergoing autologous transplant for high-risk diffuse large B cell lymphoma, mature T cell lymphoma, or multiple myeloma were enrolled in the trial. Both primary refractory and relapsed disease were represented in the DLBCL cohort, where 18-month progression-free survival was about 82% and 31%, respectively. The full study reports these points: Combined checkpoint inhibition as post-transplant consolidation was concluded by the authors to appear tolerable. The authors stated that profiles of the T cell receptor repertoire, regulatory T cell phenotype and gut microbiota provided a biologic rationale for studying this approach further.

CDR3 length: 15 amino acids, cysteine to phenylalanine. The CDR3 DNA has 45 bases and is translated from base 1. CDR1 and CDR2, per the germline V gene, are SGHVS and FQNEAQ. The germline V end is reduced by 3 bases and the J end by 7 bases; junction bases left unmatched: 10. This receptor was identified in a male donor with diffuse large B-cell lymphoma. The V and J genes are TRBV7-8 and TRBJ2-7, with TRBD2 matching 9 junction bases. The sample in question was PBMCs, obtained in a trial of ipilimumab plus nivolumab as post-transplant consolidation. The CDR3 loop reads CASSFPGGGVREQYF. DNA sequence: TGTGCCAGCAGCTTCCCCGGCGGGGGGGTCCGTGAGCAGTACTTC.